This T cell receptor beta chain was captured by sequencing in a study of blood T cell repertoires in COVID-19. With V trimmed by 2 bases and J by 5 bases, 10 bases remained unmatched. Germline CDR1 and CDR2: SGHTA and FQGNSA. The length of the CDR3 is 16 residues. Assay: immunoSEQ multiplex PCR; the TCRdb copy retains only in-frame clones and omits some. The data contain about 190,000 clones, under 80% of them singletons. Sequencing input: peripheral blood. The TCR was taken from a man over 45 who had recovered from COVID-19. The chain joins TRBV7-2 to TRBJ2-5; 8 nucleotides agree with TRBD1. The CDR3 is CASSLLRTGSGETQYF. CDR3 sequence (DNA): TGTGCCAGCAGCTTACTTAGGACAGGGTCGGGGGAGACCCAGTACTTC.